This T cell receptor (beta chain) emerged from a study of cytomegalovirus exposure and HLA in healthy donors. Overall study results and limits: High sensitivity and specificity were reportedly achieved when the classifier diagnosed cytomegalovirus status. Among the CMV-associated chains, a few were confirmed in vitro as specific for CMV antigens. At a 0.05 false discovery rate, a later analysis found 16,951 TCR beta sequences to be associated with HLA alleles.

A remark on this clone: Its antigen remains unknown.

The PCR used 60 Vbeta and 13 Jbeta primers. Repertoires were generated with immunoSEQ multiplex PCR, while TCRdb's copy carries only in-frame clones and drops some. The sample lists some 150,000 clones; 65% to 90% were seen once. Sequencing input: PBMCs. The TCR was taken from a woman aged 45-60 years in good health and CMV-seropositive.

CDR3 in amino acids: CASSQLPTVSFYGYTF. DNA for the CDR3: TGTGCCAGCAGCCAATTACCAACAGTCTCCTTCTATGGCTACACCTTC. The chain is built from TRBV14 and TRBJ1-2; no firm D call. Germline CDR1 SGHDN, CDR2 FVKESK. V lost 2 bases and J 4 bases, leaving 17 bases between the germline ends. The CDR3 extends over 16 amino acids.